The clone carrying this T cell receptor beta chain was recorded at least ten times. Its antigen is not identified. Time point: persistent/refractory GD, antithyroid drugs over 5 years with positive TRAb. From PBMCs, RNA was extracted and then used to make the TCR library. With iRepertoire HTBI primers and Arm-PCR of CDR3 regions, TCR beta libraries were built. MiXCR was run by TCRdb on the multiplex PCR reads, yielding one entry per CDR3 protein. The table lists approximately 470,000 distinct CDR3 sequences, about 20% of them singletons, with 7.8% in the top ten. The sample is drawn from a study of regulatory T cells in long-lasting Graves disease. Study details: With positive TSH receptor antibodies and over 5 years of antithyroid drugs, Graves' disease was considered persistent. Study results and limitations: Preferential use of TRBV28, TRBJ1-2 and TRBJ2-5 was seen in persistent disease.

V was trimmed by 3 bases and J by 7 bases, leaving 16 bases between them. The CDR3 consists of 14 residues. CDR1 is MDHEN, CDR2 SYDVKM, per germline. The sequencing here drew on peripheral blood mononuclear cells (PBMCs), taken when the disease was refractory, from a patient treated with antithyroid drugs. The chain is built from TRBV28 and TRBJ2-7, with a weak D call TRBD2 (6 bases). This TCR derives from a female donor with Graves disease. Here the CDR3 reads CASSFGGKGVEQYF. DNA for the CDR3: TGTGCCAGCAGTTTTGGCGGGAAGGGTGTGGAGCAGTACTTC.